These 8 T cell receptor beta chains were all obtained from the same sample, sequenced in a study of blood T cell repertoires in COVID-19. The data were produced by immunoSEQ multiplex PCR, yet TCRdb's version contains in-frame clones alone and is incomplete. The sample lists some 340,000 clones; 85% were seen once. Specimen: peripheral blood. Source of these receptors: a woman aged 18-29 years with acute or convalescent COVID-19.

This clone was found once. This rearrangement joins TRBV7-9 to TRBJ2-5, with TRBD1 matching 8 bases. V shed 1 base and J 4 bases; nucleotides not matched to a gene: 5. This CDR3 is built from 15 residues. Germline CDR1 and CDR2: SEHNR and FQNEAQ (reference sequence). The CDR3 is CASSLGTGTGETQYF. CDR3 coding DNA: TGTGCCAGCAGCTTAGGGACAGGGACTGGAGAGACCCAGTACTTC.

The chain uses TRBV12-1 and TRBJ1-2; TRBD1 was called by the table and not checked on the DNA. TRBV12-1 is tagged as a pseudogene. The CDR3 length is 15 residues. DNA for the CDR3: TGTGCCAGCAGTCTCCGGGACAGGGGTGGCTATGGCTACACCTTC. Translating it yields CASSLRDRGGYGYTF.

V is TRBV10-3 and J is TRBJ2-3; 8 nucleotides match TRBD1. In germline, CDR1 is ENHRY, CDR2 SYGVKD. Germline trimming cut 4 bases from V and 0 bases from J; bases unmatched to any gene: 6. This CDR3 has 16 residues. This CDR3 reads CAISGDRQGSTDTQYF. In DNA, the CDR3 is TGTGCCATCAGTGGGGACCGACAGGGGAGCACAGATACGCAGTATTTT.

This chain connects TRBV4-1 to TRBJ1-5; tentatively, D is TRBD1 (5 bases). V shed 2 bases and J shed 4 bases, with 18 bases lying between them. Germline loops: CDR1 MGHRA, CDR2 YSYEKL. The CDR3 is 17 amino acids. In DNA, the CDR3 is TGCGCCAGCAGCCAACTGTCCGGGACTGGGAAAAATCAGCCCCAGCATTTT. Its protein is CASSQLSGTGKNQPQHF.

V gene TRBV5-1 combines with J gene TRBJ2-7, with 7 nucleotides matching TRBD1. V was pared by 7 bases and J by 2 bases, with 6 bases of the junction left unmatched. Germline CDR1 reads SGHRS; CDR2 reads YFSETQ. This CDR3 region has 13 residues. The DNA for the CDR3 is TGCGCCAGCGCACAGGGGCAGACCTACGAGCAGTACTTC. This encodes CASAQGQTYEQYF.

The chain recombines TRBV2 with TRBJ2-7; 11 bases match TRBD2. The germline gives CDR1 SNHLY, CDR2 FYNNEI. The J segment lost 2 bases and the V segment lost 6 bases, leaving 3 bases of the junction unmatched. The CDR3 loop spans 14 amino acids. The CDR3 loop reads CASSGSGRAYEQYF. CDR3 coding DNA: TGTGCCAGCAGCGGTAGCGGGAGGGCCTACGAGCAGTACTTC. Based on the CDR3 plus reference TRBV2 and TRBJ2-7, the full variable domain is EPEVTQTPSHQVTQMGQEVILRCVPISNHLYFYWYRQILGQKVEFLVSFYNNEISEKSEIFDDQFSVERPDGSNFTLKIRSTKLEDSAMYFCASSGSGRAYEQYFGPGTRLTVT.

The count of this clone is one. V gene TRBV7-3 combines with J gene TRBJ2-2; 7 nucleotides align to TRBD2. The germline V gene has CDR1 SGHTA and CDR2 FQGTGA. This CDR3 comprises 14 residues. The CDR3 coding sequence is TGTGCTAGTGGCGGGAGAGGGGACACCGGGGAGCTGTTTTTT. This encodes CASGGRGDTGELFF.

Only a few counts were recorded for this clone. The genes are TRBV19 and TRBJ1-1, with TRBD1 matching 7 bases. The CDR3 covers 16 residues. The V and J ends lost 4 bases and 1 base, in that order; junction bases with no gene match: 9. Germline values: CDR1 LNHDA, CDR2 SQIVND (reference sequence). The CDR3 coding sequence is TGTGCCAGTAGTAACCGGACAGGCCGAAGGAACACTGAAGCTTTCTTT. Its translation is CASSNRTGRRNTEAFF.